Reported below is one T cell receptor (beta chain). The entry originates in a study of T cells in Graves' hyperthyroidism and ophthalmopathy. Amplification of TCR beta CDR3 regions was performed using RNA transcripts as template. The HTBI primer set was used in a first-round RT-PCR of the TCR CDR3. MiXCR was run by TCRdb on the multiplex PCR reads, yielding one entry per CDR3 protein. The sample yields approximately 320,000 distinct CDR3 sequences, approximately 16% seen once. The CDR3 sequence is 15 residues long. Germline V CDR1 and CDR2: LGHDT, YNNKEL (reference sequence). The V and J ends lost 1 base and 12 bases respectively, with 20 bases between them.

The specimen sequenced was blood. The sequence was obtained from a man aged 25-45 years with Graves' hyperthyroidism. The rearrangement links TRBV3-1 to TRBJ2-3, with D possibly TRBD2 on 5 matching bases. The CDR3 nucleotides are TGTGCCAGCAGCCAAGTAGGGAGCGGCGGTCATATTCAGTATTTT. It encodes CASSQVGSGGHIQYF.